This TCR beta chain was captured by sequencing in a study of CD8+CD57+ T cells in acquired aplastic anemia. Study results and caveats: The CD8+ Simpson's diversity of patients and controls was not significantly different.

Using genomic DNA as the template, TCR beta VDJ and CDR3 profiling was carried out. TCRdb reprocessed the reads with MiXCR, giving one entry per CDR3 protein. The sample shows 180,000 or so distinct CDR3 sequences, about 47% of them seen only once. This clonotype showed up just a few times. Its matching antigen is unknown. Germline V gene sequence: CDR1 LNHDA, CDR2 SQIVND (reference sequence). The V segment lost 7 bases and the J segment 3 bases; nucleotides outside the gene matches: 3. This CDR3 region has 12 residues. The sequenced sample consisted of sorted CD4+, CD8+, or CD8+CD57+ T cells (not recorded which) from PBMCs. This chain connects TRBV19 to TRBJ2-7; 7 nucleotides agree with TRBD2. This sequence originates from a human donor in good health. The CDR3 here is CASKGGGYEQYF. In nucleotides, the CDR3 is TGTGCCAGTAAGGGCGGGGGCTACGAGCAGTACTTC.